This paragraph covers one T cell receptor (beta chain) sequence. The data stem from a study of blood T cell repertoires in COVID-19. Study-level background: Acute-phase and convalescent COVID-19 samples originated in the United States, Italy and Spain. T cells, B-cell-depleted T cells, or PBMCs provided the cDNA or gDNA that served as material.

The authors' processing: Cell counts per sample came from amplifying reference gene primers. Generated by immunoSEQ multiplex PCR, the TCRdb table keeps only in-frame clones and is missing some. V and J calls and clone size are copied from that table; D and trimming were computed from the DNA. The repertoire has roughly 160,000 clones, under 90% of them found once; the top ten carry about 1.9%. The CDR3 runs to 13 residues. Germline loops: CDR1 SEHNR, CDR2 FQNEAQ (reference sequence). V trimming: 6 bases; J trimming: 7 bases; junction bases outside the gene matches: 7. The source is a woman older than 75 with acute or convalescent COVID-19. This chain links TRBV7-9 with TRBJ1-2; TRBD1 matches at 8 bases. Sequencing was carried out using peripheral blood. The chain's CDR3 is CASSHRTGGGYTF. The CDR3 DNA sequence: TGTGCCAGCAGTCACAGAACAGGGGGTGGCTACACCTTC.